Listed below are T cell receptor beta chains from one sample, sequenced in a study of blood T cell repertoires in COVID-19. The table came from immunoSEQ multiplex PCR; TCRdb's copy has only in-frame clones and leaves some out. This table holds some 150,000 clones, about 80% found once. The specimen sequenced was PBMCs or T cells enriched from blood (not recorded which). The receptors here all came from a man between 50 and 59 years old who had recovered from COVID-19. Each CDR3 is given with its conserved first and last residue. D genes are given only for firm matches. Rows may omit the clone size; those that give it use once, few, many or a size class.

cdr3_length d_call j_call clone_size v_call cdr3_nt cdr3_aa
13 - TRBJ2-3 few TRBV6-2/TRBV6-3 TGTGCCAGCAGTTACCAAAGCACAGATACGCAGTATTTT CASSYQSTDTQYF
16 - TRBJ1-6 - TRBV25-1 TGTGCCAGCAGTGCTAGCCACAGGGTCGATAATTCACCCCTCCACTTT CASSASHRVDNSPLHF
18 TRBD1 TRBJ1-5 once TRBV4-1 TGCGCCAGCAGCCAAGCCCCCGACAGGGCAGATAGCAATCAGCCCCAGCATTTT CASSQAPDRADSNQPQHF
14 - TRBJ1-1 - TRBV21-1 TGTGCCAGCACCACAGGGGGACGGCACACTGAAGCTTTCTTT CASTTGGRHTEAFF
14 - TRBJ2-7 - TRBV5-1 TGCGCCAGCAGCTTGGGTGGCGGATCCTACGAGCAGTACTTC CASSLGGGSYEQYF
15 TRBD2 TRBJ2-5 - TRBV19 TGTGCCAGTAGTAAAGCGGGGGAGAGGAGGAAGACCCAGTACTTC CASSKAGERRKTQYF
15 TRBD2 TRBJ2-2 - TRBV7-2 TGTGCCAGCAGGGGGAGCGGGGGGGCTACCGGGGAGCTGTTTTTT CASRGSGGATGELFF
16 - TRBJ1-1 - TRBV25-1 TGTGCCAGCAGCGAACACACGGGGGGGAAGGGCACTGAAGCTTTCTTT CASSEHTGGKGTEAFF
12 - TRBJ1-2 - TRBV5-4 TGTGCCAGCAGCTTGCAGGGCTCGGGCTACACCTTC CASSLQGSGYTF
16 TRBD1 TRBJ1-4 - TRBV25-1 TGTGCCAGCAGTGAAACCGGGACAGGGGGCTATGAAAAACTGTTTTTT CASSETGTGGYEKLFF
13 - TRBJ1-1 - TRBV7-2 TGTGCCAGCAGCTTAGCAACGGGGACTGAAGCTTTCTTT CASSLATGTEAFF
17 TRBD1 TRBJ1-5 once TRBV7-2 TGTGCCAGCAGCTTATTCTCCGAGGACAGGGGCAATCAGCCCCAGCATTTT CASSLFSEDRGNQPQHF
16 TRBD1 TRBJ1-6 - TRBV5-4 TGTGCCAGCAGCTTCGGACAGGGAGGCTATAATTCACCCCTCCACTTT CASSFGQGGYNSPLHF
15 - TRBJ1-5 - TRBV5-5 TGTGCCAGCAGCTTCCTGACGGGGTCTCATCAGCCCCAGCATTTT CASSFLTGSHQPQHF
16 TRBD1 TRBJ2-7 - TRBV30 TGTGCCTGGAGCGCCTGGCTCCGGGACAGGGACTACGAGCAGTACTTC CAWSAWLRDRDYEQYF
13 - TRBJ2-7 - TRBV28 TGTGCCAGCAGTTTGTATGCTGGAGACGAGCAGTACTTC CASSLYAGDEQYF
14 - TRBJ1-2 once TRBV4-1 TGCGCCAGCAGCCAGTCAACAGGGAACTATGGCTACACCTTC CASSQSTGNYGYTF
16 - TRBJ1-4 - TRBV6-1 TGTGCCAGCAGTGAAGAGGCGGGGGGCCTTAATGAAAAACTGTTTTTT CASSEEAGGLNEKLFF
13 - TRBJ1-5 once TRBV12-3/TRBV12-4 TGTGCCAGCAGTAGGTACAGTCGACAGCCCCAGCATTTT CASSRYSRQPQHF
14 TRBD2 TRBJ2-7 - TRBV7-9 TGTGCCAGCGGCGGGACTAGCGGGACCTACGAGCAGTACTTC CASGGTSGTYEQYF
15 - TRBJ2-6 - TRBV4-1 TGCGCCAGCAGTTTCAGGGAATCTGGGGCCAACGTCCTGACTTTC CASSFRESGANVLTF
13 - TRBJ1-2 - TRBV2 TGTGCCAGCAGTGAACGGGGGGTGGGCGGCTACACCTTC CASSERGVGGYTF
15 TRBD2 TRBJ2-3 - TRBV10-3 TGTGCCACCCAAGGGGCGGGGGAGAGCACAGATACGCAGTATTTT CATQGAGESTDTQYF
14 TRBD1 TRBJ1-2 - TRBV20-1 TGCAGTGCTAGTATCGGGACAGGGGGCTATGGCTACACCTTC CSASIGTGGYGYTF
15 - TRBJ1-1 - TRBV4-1 TGCGCCAGCAGCCAAGACCCCTTTCGGGGCACTGAAGCTTTCTTT CASSQDPFRGTEAFF
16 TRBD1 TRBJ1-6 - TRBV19 TGTGCCAGTAGTATGACAGGGATCACCTATAATTCACCCCTCCACTTT CASSMTGITYNSPLHF
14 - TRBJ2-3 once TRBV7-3 TGTGCCAGCAGCCCTGGGTCTGGGCCAGATACGCAGTATTTT CASSPGSGPDTQYF
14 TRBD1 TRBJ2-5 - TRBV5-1 TGCGCCAGCTTCCCGGGACAGGGTTTTGAGACCCAGTACTTC CASFPGQGFETQYF
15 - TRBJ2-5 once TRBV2 TGTGCCAGCGGGGCTTTGAGTTTCGAGAAAGAGACCCAGTACTTC CASGALSFEKETQYF
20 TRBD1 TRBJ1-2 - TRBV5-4 TGTGCCAGCAGACCCGTGGTCCCATTGGGACAGGGGGTTGGTAACTATGGCTACACCTTC CASRPVVPLGQGVGNYGYTF
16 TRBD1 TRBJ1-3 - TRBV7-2 TGTGCCAGCAGCTTAACACAGGGGGCCTCTGGAAACACCATATATTTT CASSLTQGASGNTIYF
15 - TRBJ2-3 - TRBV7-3 TGTGCCAGCAGCTTAAGGGGGACTTACACAGATACGCAGTATTTT CASSLRGTYTDTQYF
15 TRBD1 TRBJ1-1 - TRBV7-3 TGTGCCAGCAGCTTAGATGACAGGGCTCTCACTGAAGCTTTCTTT CASSLDDRALTEAFF
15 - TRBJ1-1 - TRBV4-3 TGCGCCAGCAGCCAAGGCCGACAGCCTAACACTGAAGCTTTCTTT CASSQGRQPNTEAFF
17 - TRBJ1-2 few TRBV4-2 TGTGCCAGCAGCCTGCACCCACTCGACGGGGGGTTTGATGGCTACACCTTC CASSLHPLDGGFDGYTF
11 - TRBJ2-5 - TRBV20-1 TGCAGTGTCTCCACCGAGGTGACCCAGTACTTC CSVSTEVTQYF
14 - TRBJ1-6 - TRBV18 TGTGCCAGCTCACCTTCGGTCAATAATTCACCCCTCCACTTT CASSPSVNNSPLHF